These 30 T cell receptor beta chains share one sample of origin, sequenced in a study of Ad26.COV2.S vaccination and SARS-CoV-2 variants. The method was immunoSEQ multiplex PCR; TCRdb's version includes in-frame clones alone and lacks a portion of them. The sample consists of about 350,000 clones, about 86% of them appearing once. As for treatment: 15 to 20 received Ad26.COV2.S at low or high dose, single or two shots; 5 received placebo; per-sample allocation not given. Collection of samples fell on day 63 after the first vaccine or placebo injection. The sample in question was peripheral blood, obtained in a trial of Ad26.COV2.S vaccine versus placebo. The origin of the receptors is a person aged 18-60 years who received the Ad26.COV2.S COVID-19 vaccine or a placebo.

The count of this clone is one. This chain connects TRBV28 to TRBJ1-2, with a weak D call TRBD1 (5 bases). CDR1 is MDHEN and CDR2 is SYDVKM in the germline V gene. The CDR3 spans 13 residues. V lost 7 bases to trimming and J lost 4 bases, with 13 bases between them. CDR3 in amino acids: CASILRGSYGYTF. Here the CDR3 DNA reads TGTGCCAGCATCCTACGGGGCAGCTATGGCTACACCTTC.

This chain joins TRBV21-1 and TRBJ2-7; TRBD2 reflects the table's D call only, with no check against the DNA. TRBV21-1 is labeled a pseudogene. The CDR3 has 15 residues. The CDR3 reads CASSKLRGIPYEQYF. For the CDR3, the DNA is TGTGCCAGCAGCAAACTGCGGGGAATTCCCTACGAGCAGTACTTC.

The chain couples TRBV9 to TRBJ1-4; D unclear. The V end was cut by 5 bases, the J end by 5 bases, with 16 bases between. The CDR3 extends over 15 amino acids. Germline CDR1 reads SGDLS; CDR2 reads YYNGEE. The CDR3, as DNA: TGTGCCAGCAGGCCCGGACGGGCTCAGAATGAAAAACTGTTTTTT. It codes for CASRPGRAQNEKLFF.

The table lists this clone with a count of one. The chain is built from TRBV6-6 and TRBJ2-5; 14 nucleotides align to TRBD2. This CDR3 region has 17 residues. V shed 5 bases and J 1 base; nucleotides not matched to a gene: 6. The germline CDR1 and CDR2 sequences are MNHNY and SVGAGI (reference sequence). The CDR3, as DNA: TGTGCCAGCAGTCAGGGACTAGCGGGAGTTATCCAAGAGACCCAGTACTTC. It yields the protein CASSQGLAGVIQETQYF.

The chain employs TRBV3-1 (or the pseudogene TRBV3-2) and TRBJ1-4, with D perhaps matching TRBD1 (6 bases). Germline V gene lookup returns CDR1 LGHDT and CDR2 YNNKEL (reference sequence). Trimming removed 6 bases at V and 8 bases at J, with 16 bases between. The CDR3 totals 14 residues. CDR3 in DNA: TGTGCCAGCAGTCAGGGGCCCCCACACGAAAAACTGTTTTTT. It encodes CASSQGPPHEKLFF.

In its sample, this clone was seen a few times. The chain joins TRBV7-3 to TRBJ1-1; no definite D call. Germline loops: CDR1 SGHTA, CDR2 FQGTGA. This CDR3 comprises 13 residues. Trimming stripped 4 bases from V and 2 bases from J, with 8 bases between. The CDR3 nucleotides are TGTGCCAGCAGCTCCCAGGAAAACACTGAAGCTTTCTTT. It specifies CASSSQENTEAFF.

The genes are TRBV12-3 or TRBV12-4 and TRBJ1-2; D is ambiguous. The germline V and J ends were trimmed by 5 bases and 8 bases, with 12 bases remaining between them. This CDR3 contains 12 residues. The CDR3 reads CASSKGLGGYTF. The CDR3 DNA reads TGTGCCAGCAGTAAAGGACTCGGGGGCTACACCTTC.

The chain uses TRBV15 and TRBJ2-7, with 8 bases that match TRBD1. Germline CDR1 reads LNHNV; CDR2 reads YYDKDF (reference sequence). Losses at the gene ends were 3 bases for V and 5 bases for J; bases not matched to a gene: 9. This CDR3 is built from 15 residues. The DNA for the CDR3 is TGTGCCACCAGCAGGCAGACAGGGGTAATCCACGAGCAGTACTTC. Residues: CATSRQTGVIHEQYF.

This rearrangement joins TRBV25-1 to TRBJ1-1; D ambiguous. Trimming removed 6 bases from V and 7 bases from J, with 9 bases in between. The CDR3 loop spans 11 amino acids. Germline V gives CDR1 MGHDK, CDR2 SYGVNS. As DNA, the CDR3 is TGTGCCAGCAGCCCAGGTGGTGAAGCTTTCTTT. This sequence encodes CASSPGGEAFF.

The genes are TRBV24-1 and TRBJ2-1; TRBD2 agrees at 9 bases. The germline CDR1 and CDR2 sequences are KGHDR and SFDVKD. J gave up 3 bases and V 4 bases, and 0 bases lay outside the gene matches. The CDR3 totals 14 residues. The CDR3 spells CATSEAGGYNEQFF. As DNA, the CDR3 is TGTGCCACCAGTGAAGCGGGGGGCTACAATGAGCAGTTCTTC.

The chain recombines TRBV5-1 with TRBJ2-2, with 8 positions matching TRBD2. Germline V CDR1 and CDR2: SGHRS, YFSETQ. CDR3 length equals 15 residues. Trimming removed 4 bases from V and 11 bases from J; junction bases left unmatched: 13. The CDR3 reads CASSEPGLDLDELFF. The CDR3 nucleotides read TGCGCCAGCAGCGAACCGGGACTAGACTTAGACGAGCTGTTTTTT.

The chain has TRBV9 and TRBJ2-1; tentatively, D is TRBD2 (5 bases). The V end lost 4 bases, the J end lost 2 bases, and 13 bases lay between the germline ends. This CDR3 has 15 residues. The germline gives CDR1 SGDLS, CDR2 YYNGEE. The DNA for the CDR3 is TGTGCCAGCAGCCCTCGGACTTCTCCCTACAATGAGCAGTTCTTC. This translates into CASSPRTSPYNEQFF.

In DNA form, the CDR3 reads TGTGCCAGTAGTATGGTGGGAGGGCCTAATGAAAAACTGTTTTTT. Residues: CASSMVGGPNEKLFF. The chain links TRBV19 to TRBJ1-4; D is uncertain. Deletions cut 3 bases from V and 3 bases from J, with 11 bases between. Germline CDR1 and CDR2: LNHDA and SQIVND (reference sequence). The CDR3 runs to 15 residues.

The V and J genes are TRBV5-4 and TRBJ2-1; 8 nucleotides match TRBD2. CDR1 is SGHNT, CDR2 YYREEE, per germline (reference sequence). Germline trimming cut 3 bases from V and 4 bases from J; bases unmatched to any gene: 3. The CDR3 loop spans 14 amino acids. In DNA, the CDR3 is TGTGCCAGCAGCTCCACGGGGGGGTACAATGAGCAGTTCTTC. Its protein is CASSSTGGYNEQFF.

Worth noting for this clone: A junction end diverges from the germline sequence, so it may reflect a read error. V gene TRBV2 combines with J gene TRBJ2-1; D not resolved. This CDR3 is 11 amino acids long. Germline loops: CDR1 SNHLY, CDR2 FYNNEI. This chain's CDR3 is CASSEAGPTVF. As DNA, the CDR3 is TGTGCCAGCAGTGAAGCGGGCCCCACGGTCTTC.

CDR3 in amino acids: CASSIGIGDTQYF. For the CDR3, the DNA is TGTGCCAGTAGTATTGGAATCGGAGATACGCAGTATTTT. This chain uses TRBV19 with TRBJ2-3; D unclear. This CDR3 region has 13 residues. V was trimmed by 3 bases and J by 5 bases, leaving 9 bases between them. The germline V gene has CDR1 LNHDA and CDR2 SQIVND (reference sequence).

The V and J genes are TRBV27 and TRBJ1-2, with 12 bases fitting TRBD1. CDR3 length equals 16 residues. V lost 4 bases and J lost 6; bases outside the gene matches: 9. The germline CDR1 and CDR2 sequences are MNHEY and SMNVEV (reference sequence). The CDR3 reads CASSSGTGGALDGYTF. In DNA form, the CDR3 reads TGTGCCAGCAGTTCCGGGACAGGGGGCGCCCTCGATGGCTACACCTTC.

This clone was picked up one time. The rearrangement uses TRBV19 and TRBJ2-7; 9 nucleotides agree with TRBD1. Germline V gene sequence: CDR1 LNHDA, CDR2 SQIVND (reference sequence). The CDR3 is made up of 15 amino acids. V lost 4 bases to trimming and J lost 2 bases; unmatched junction nucleotides: 6. DNA for the CDR3: TGTGCCAGTAGTAGCCGGGACAGGGCTACCTACGAGCAGTACTTC. Translated, it gives CASSSRDRATYEQYF.

The V and J genes are TRBV27 and TRBJ2-7, with 7 bases aligning to TRBD1. The germline gives CDR1 MNHEY, CDR2 SMNVEV (reference sequence). There are 14 residues in the CDR3. Unmatched junction bases numbered 2, after V lost 1 base and J lost 2 bases. In DNA, the CDR3 is TGTGCCAGCAGTTTATGGCAGGGGGCCTACGAGCAGTACTTC. It translates to CASSLWQGAYEQYF.

The CDR3 sequence is CASSTALRRETDTQYF. The CDR3 DNA follows: TGTGCCAGCAGCACCGCACTCAGACGCGAGACAGATACGCAGTATTTT. The chain has TRBV21-1 and TRBJ2-3. TRBV21-1 is a pseudogene segment. The CDR3 spans 16 residues.

This chain links TRBV3-1 (or the pseudogene TRBV3-2) with TRBJ1-2; D may be TRBD1 (5 bases). CDR1 is LGHDT and CDR2 is YNNKEL in the germline V gene (reference sequence). The CDR3 runs to 14 residues. V was trimmed by 2 bases and J by 8 bases, leaving 15 bases between them. Written as DNA, the CDR3 is TGTGCCAGCAGCCAATTGACCCTTGGGGGGGGCTACACCTTC. Amino acid sequence: CASSQLTLGGGYTF.

The V gene is TRBV3-1 (or the pseudogene TRBV3-2), the J gene TRBJ2-7, with D unclear. The germline gives CDR1 LGHDT, CDR2 YNNKEL (reference sequence). The CDR3 length is 12 residues. V shed 6 bases and J shed 5 bases, with 11 bases lying between them. In nucleotides, the CDR3 is TGTGCCAGCAGTTGGCGCGAGGACGAGCAGTACTTC. This gives the protein CASSWREDEQYF.

CDR3 DNA: TGTGCCAGCAGCGTTCGCCCAGGGGAGGGGTGGAATTCACCCCTCCACTTT. It encodes CASSVRPGEGWNSPLHF. The chain couples TRBV9 to TRBJ1-6; D might be TRBD1 (6 bases). The CDR3 has 17 amino acids. With 2 bases removed from V and 7 bases from J, the gap between germline ends came to 19 bases. CDR1 SGDLS and CDR2 YYNGEE come from the germline V gene. Full variable domain (remainder filled in from reference TRBV9 and TRBJ1-6): DSGVTQTPKHLITATGQRVTLRCSPRSGDLSVYWYQQSLDQGLQFLIQYYNGEERAKGNILERFSAQQFPDLHSELNLSSLELGDSALYFCASSVRPGEGWNSPLHFGNGTRLTVT.

V gene TRBV28 combines with J gene TRBJ2-2; 7 bases match TRBD1. The V gene's germline CDR1 is MDHEN and CDR2 SYDVKM. With 6 bases clipped from V and 1 base from J, the junction kept 8 bases outside the gene matches. The CDR3 is made up of 16 amino acids. This CDR3 reads CASRTGARENTGELFF. DNA for the CDR3: TGTGCCAGCAGAACAGGGGCCCGAGAGAACACCGGGGAGCTGTTTTTT.

The V and J genes are TRBV28 and TRBJ2-5, with TRBD2 identical over 7 bases. The CDR3 consists of 14 residues. V lost 5 bases, J lost 4 bases, and 7 bases stayed unmatched. Germline values: CDR1 MDHEN, CDR2 SYDVKM. The CDR3 region is CASSERGRRETQYF. The CDR3 DNA follows: TGTGCCAGCAGTGAGCGGGGTAGGAGAGAGACCCAGTACTTC.

The chain employs TRBV14 and TRBJ1-6; D possibly corresponds to TRBD1 (6 bases). The length of the CDR3 is 14 residues. CDR1 is SGHDN and CDR2 is FVKESK in the germline V gene. V lost 6 bases, J lost 6 bases, and 12 bases lay in between. Here the CDR3 DNA reads TGTGCCAGCAGAAACCAGGACAGTAATTCACCCCTCCACTTT. As protein: CASRNQDSNSPLHF.

The chain has TRBV24-1 and TRBJ2-3; TRBD2 agrees at 8 bases. This CDR3 has 16 amino acids. The V gene end was trimmed by 2 bases and the J gene end by 2 bases; junction bases not matched to a gene: 5. The V gene's germline CDR1 is KGHDR and CDR2 SFDVKD. CDR3: CATSDSRTSLTDTQYF. For the CDR3, the DNA is TGTGCCACCAGTGATTCCCGGACTAGCCTCACAGATACGCAGTATTTT.

This clone was recorded only once. The V gene is TRBV10-2, the J gene TRBJ1-6, with D hard to call. The CDR3 is 13 residues long. V was pared by 0 bases and J by 7 bases, with 4 bases between. Germline values: CDR1 WSHSY, CDR2 SAAADI. The CDR3 loop reads CASSESVNSPLHF. In DNA, the CDR3 is TGCGCCAGCAGTGAGTCGGTAAATTCACCCCTCCACTTT.

V gene TRBV4-1 combines with J gene TRBJ1-5; D unresolved. Germline CDR1 reads MGHRA; CDR2 reads YSYEKL. The CDR3 totals 13 residues. V was shortened by 0 bases and J by 9 bases, with 9 bases between the two germline ends. The chain's CDR3 is CASSQDREWPQHF. The CDR3 DNA reads TGCGCCAGCAGCCAAGACCGGGAATGGCCCCAGCATTTT.

The V and J genes are TRBV6-5 and TRBJ2-7; D unclear. This CDR3 region has 13 residues. Per germline, CDR1 MNHEY and CDR2 SVGAGI. With 0 bases removed from V and 7 bases from J, the gap between germline ends came to 10 bases. CDR3 sequence reads: CASSYSWAREQYF. The CDR3 DNA follows: TGTGCCAGCAGTTACTCTTGGGCCAGGGAGCAGTACTTC.